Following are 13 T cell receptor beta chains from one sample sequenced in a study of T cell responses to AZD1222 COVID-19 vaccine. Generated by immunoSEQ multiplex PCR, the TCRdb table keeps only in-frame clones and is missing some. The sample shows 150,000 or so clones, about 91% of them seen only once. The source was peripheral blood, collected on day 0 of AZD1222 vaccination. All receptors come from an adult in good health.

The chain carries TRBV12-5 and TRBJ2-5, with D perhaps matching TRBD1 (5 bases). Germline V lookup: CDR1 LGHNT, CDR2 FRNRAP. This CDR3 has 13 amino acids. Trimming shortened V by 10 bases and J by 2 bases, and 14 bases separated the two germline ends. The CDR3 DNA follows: TGTGCTACCTGGTCTCCAGGGCAAGAGACCCAGTACTTC. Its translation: CATWSPGQETQYF.

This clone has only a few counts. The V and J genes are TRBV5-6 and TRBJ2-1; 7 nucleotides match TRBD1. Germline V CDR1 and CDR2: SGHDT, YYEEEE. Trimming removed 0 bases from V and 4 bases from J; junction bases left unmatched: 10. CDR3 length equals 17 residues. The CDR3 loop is CASSLDRGGQSYNEQFF. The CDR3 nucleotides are TGTGCCAGCAGCTTGGACAGAGGGGGACAGAGTTACAATGAGCAGTTCTTC.

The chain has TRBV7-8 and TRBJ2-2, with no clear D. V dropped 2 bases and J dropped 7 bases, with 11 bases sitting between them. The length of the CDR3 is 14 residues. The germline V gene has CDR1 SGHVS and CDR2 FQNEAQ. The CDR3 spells CASSLLLQVGELFF. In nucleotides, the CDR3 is TGTGCCAGCAGCTTACTTCTGCAGGTCGGGGAGCTGTTTTTT.

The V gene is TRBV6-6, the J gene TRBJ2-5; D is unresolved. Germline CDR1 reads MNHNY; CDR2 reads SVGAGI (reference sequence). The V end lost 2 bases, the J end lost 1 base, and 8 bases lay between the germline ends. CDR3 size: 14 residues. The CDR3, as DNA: TGTGCCAGCAGTTACGGTGCTACCCAAGAGACCCAGTACTTC. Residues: CASSYGATQETQYF.

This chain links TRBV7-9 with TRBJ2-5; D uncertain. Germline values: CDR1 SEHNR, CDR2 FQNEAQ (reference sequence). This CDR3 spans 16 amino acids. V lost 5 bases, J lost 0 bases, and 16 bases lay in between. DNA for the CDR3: TGTGCCAGCAGCCTGCCGAGGACCCGCAACCAAGAGACCCAGTACTTC. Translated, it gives CASSLPRTRNQETQYF. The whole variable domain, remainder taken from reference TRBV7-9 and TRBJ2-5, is DTGVSQNPRHKITKRGQNVTFRCDPISEHNRLYWYRQTLGQGPEFLTYFQNEAQLEKSRLLSDRFSAERPKGSFSTLEIQRTEQGDSAMYLCASSLPRTRNQETQYFGPGTRLLVL.

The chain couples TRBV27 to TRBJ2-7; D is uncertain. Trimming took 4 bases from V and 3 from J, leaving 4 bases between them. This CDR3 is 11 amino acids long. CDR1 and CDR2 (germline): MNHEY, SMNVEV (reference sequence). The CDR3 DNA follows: TGTGCCAGCAGTTCCAACTACGAGCAGTACTTC. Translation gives CASSSNYEQYF.

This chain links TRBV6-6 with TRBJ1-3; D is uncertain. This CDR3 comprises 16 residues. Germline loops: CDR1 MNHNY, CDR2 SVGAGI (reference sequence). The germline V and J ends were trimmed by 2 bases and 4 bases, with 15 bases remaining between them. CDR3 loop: CASSYPLLGGGNTIYF. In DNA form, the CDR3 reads TGTGCCAGCAGTTACCCTCTTTTAGGAGGAGGAAACACCATATATTTT.

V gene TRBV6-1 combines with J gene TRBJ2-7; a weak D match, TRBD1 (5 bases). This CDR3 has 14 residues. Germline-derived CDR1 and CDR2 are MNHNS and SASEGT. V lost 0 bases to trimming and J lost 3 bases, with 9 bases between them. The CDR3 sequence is CASSEAGRVYEQYF. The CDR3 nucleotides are TGTGCCAGCAGTGAAGCTGGCAGGGTCTACGAGCAGTACTTC.

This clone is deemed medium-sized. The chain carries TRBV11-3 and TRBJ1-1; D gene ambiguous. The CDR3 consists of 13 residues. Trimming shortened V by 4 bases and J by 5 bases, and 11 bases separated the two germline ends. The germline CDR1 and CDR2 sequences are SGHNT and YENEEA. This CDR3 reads CASSYSFGTEAFF. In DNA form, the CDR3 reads TGTGCCAGCAGCTATTCTTTCGGGACTGAAGCTTTCTTT.

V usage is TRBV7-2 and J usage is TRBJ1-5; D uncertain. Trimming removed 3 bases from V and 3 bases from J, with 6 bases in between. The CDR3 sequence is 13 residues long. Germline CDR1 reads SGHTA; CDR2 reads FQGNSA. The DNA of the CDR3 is TGTGCCAGCAGCTTTGGTATCAATCAGCCCCAGCATTTT. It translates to CASSFGINQPQHF.

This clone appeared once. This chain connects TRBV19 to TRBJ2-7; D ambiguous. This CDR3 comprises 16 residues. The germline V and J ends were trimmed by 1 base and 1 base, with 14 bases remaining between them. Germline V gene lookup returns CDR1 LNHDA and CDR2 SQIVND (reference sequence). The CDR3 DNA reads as TGTGCCAGTAGTATAGGCAATTGGAGCCCTTCCTACGAGCAGTACTTC. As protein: CASSIGNWSPSYEQYF.

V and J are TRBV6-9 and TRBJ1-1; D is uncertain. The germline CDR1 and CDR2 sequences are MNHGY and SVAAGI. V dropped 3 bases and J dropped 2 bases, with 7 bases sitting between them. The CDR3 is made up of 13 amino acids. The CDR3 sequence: CASSYMSNTEAFF. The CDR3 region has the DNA TGTGCCAGCAGTTACATGTCTAACACTGAAGCTTTCTTT.

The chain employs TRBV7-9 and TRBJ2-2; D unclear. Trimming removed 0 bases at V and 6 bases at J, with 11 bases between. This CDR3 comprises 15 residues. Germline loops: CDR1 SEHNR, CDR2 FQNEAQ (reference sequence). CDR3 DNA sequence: TGTGCCAGCAGCTTAGCGCGCCCCCGCGCCGGGGAGCTGTTTTTT. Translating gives CASSLARPRAGELFF.